The next 2 T cell receptor beta chains were all read from a single sample in a study of blood T cell repertoires in COVID-19. TCRdb's table, derived via immunoSEQ multiplex PCR, lists solely in-frame clones and lacks some. This sample carries some 290,000 clones, 88% of them seen once, and the ten largest clones take over 9%. Specimen: peripheral blood. These receptors came from a woman in her thirties with COVID-19, enrolled during active disease.

On this clone: In the same sample, other DNA sequences code for this CDR3. The chain combines TRBV7-9 with TRBJ1-5; tentatively, D is TRBD1 (5 bases). This CDR3 is built from 13 residues. Germline lookup yields CDR1 SEHNR and CDR2 FQNEAQ (reference sequence). The ends were cut back, 1 base at V and 7 bases at J, with 8 bases in the middle. CDR3 region: CASSLGGAQPQHF. DNA of the CDR3: TGTGCCAGCAGCTTAGGCGGGGCCCAGCCCCAGCATTTT. Filled out from reference TRBV7-9 and TRBJ1-5, the complete variable domain reads DTGVSQNPRHKITKRGQNVTFRCDPISEHNRLYWYRQTLGQGPEFLTYFQNEAQLEKSRLLSDRFSAERPKGSFSTLEIQRTEQGDSAMYLCASSLGGAQPQHFGDGTRLSIL.

The V call is TRBV7-3, the J call TRBJ2-5; 12 nucleotides line up with TRBD1. V gave up 3 bases and J gave up 4 bases; unmatched junction bases: 3. The CDR3 extends over 15 amino acids. The germline gives CDR1 SGHTA, CDR2 FQGTGA. The CDR3 protein is CASSLGQGAGETQYF. The CDR3 bases are TGTGCCAGCAGCTTGGGACAGGGGGCAGGAGAGACCCAGTACTTC.